This T cell receptor beta chain was sequenced in a study of beta chain features in type 1 diabetes. This clone came up a few times. Antigen unknown. As every portion of the isolated RNA was reverse transcribed, the sequencing read expressed TCRB transcripts. Repertoires were generated with immunoSEQ multiplex PCR, while TCRdb's copy carries only in-frame clones and drops some. The data contain 400,000 or so clones, over 9% of them singletons. Study findings and constraints: When Type 1 diabetes patients were examined, their TCRB CDR3s proved moderately but significantly shorter in all four CD4+ subsets.

V lost 3 bases to trimming and J lost 10 bases; unmatched junction nucleotides: 5. The CDR3 spans 13 residues. Germline V gene lookup returns CDR1 SGHTA and CDR2 FQGNSA. The TCR comes from a man aged 25 to 40 with type 1 diabetes. Sequencing input: central memory CD4+ T cells from blood. The V call is TRBV7-2, the J call TRBJ2-5; 10 nucleotides line up with TRBD1. In DNA, the CDR3 is TGTGCCAGCAGCTTCTCAGGACAGGGGGACCAGTACTTC. This codes for CASSFSGQGDQYF.